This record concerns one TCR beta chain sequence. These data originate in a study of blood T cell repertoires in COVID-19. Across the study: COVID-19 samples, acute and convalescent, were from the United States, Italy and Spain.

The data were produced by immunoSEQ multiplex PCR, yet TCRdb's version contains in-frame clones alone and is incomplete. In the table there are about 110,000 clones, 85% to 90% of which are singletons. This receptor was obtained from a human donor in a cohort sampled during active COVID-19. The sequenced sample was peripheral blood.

DNA of the CDR3: TGTGCCAGCCAACCGACTAAGGGTAACGTTGAAGCTTTCTTT. Translated: CASQPTKGNVEAFF. The V and J genes are TRBV5-4 and TRBJ1-1; D remains unclear. Trimming cost V 7 bases and J 7 bases, with 20 bases left between them. In germline, CDR1 is SGHNT, CDR2 YYREEE (reference sequence). CDR3 length: 14 residues.